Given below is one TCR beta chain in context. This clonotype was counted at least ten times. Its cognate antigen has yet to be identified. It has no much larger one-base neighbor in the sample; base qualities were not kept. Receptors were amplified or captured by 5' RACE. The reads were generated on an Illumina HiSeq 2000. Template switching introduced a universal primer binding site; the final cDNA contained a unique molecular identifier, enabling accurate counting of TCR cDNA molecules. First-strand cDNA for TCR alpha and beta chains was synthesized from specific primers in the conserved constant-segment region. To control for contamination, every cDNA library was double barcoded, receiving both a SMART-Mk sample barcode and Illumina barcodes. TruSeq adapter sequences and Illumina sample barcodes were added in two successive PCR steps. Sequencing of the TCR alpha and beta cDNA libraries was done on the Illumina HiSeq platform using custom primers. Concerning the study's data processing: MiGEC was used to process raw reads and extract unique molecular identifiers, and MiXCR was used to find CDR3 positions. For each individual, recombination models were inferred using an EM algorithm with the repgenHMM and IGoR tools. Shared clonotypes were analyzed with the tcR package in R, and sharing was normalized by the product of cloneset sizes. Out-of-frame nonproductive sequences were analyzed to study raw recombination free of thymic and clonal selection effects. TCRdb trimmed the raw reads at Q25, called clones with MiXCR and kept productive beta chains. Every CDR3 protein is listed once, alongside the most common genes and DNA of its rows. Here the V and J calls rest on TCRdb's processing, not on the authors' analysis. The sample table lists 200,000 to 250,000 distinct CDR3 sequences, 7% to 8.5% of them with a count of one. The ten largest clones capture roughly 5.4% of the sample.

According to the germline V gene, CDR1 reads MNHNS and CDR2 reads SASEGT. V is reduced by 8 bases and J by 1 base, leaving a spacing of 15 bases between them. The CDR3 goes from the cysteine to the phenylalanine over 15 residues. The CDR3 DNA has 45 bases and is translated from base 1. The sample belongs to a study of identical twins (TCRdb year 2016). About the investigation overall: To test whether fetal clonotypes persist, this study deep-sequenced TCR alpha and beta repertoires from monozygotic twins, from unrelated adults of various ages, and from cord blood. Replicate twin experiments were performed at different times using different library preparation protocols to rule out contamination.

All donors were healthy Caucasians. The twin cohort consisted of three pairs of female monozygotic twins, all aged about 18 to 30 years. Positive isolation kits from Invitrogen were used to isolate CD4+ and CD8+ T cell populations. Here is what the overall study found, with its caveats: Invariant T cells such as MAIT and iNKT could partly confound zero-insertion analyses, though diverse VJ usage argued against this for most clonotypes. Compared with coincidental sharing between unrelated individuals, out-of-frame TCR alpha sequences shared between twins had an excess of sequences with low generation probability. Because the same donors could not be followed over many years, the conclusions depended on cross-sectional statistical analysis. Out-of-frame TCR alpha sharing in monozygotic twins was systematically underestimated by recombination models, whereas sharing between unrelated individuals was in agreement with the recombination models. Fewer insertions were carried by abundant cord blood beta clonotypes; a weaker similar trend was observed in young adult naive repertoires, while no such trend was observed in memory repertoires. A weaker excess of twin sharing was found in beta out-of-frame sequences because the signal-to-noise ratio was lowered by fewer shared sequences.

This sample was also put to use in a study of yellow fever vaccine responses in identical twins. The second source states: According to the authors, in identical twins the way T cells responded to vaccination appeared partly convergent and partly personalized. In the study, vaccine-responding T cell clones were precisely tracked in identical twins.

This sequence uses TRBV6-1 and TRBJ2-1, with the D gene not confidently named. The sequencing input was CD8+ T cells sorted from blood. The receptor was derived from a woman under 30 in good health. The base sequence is TGTGCCAGCCCGAAAGAGGCTACATCCTACAATGAGCAGTTCTTC. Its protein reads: CASPKEATSYNEQFF.